What follows are 20 T cell receptor beta chains derived from one specimen sequenced in a study of shared clonotypes between healthy human individuals. Measured with immunoSEQ multiplex PCR; TCRdb has only the in-frame clones, and not every one. The top ten hold 0.36% of the sample, which has about 2.4 million clones, approximately 93% seen once. The specimen sequenced was naive CD4+ T cells from PBMCs. Subset noted: CD45RA+ positively selected. The receptors come from a man between 18 and 29 years old in good health. Some clones in this sample may be carry-over from other donors' samples.

The V call is TRBV19, the J call TRBJ2-5; weak D call: TRBD1 (5 bases). Per germline, CDR1 LNHDA and CDR2 SQIVND (reference sequence). This CDR3 region has 15 residues. The germline V and J ends were trimmed by 4 bases and 0 bases, with 12 bases remaining between them. As DNA, the CDR3 is TGTGCCAGTAGTACCAGTAAGGGGTACCAAGAGACCCAGTACTTC. Amino acid sequence: CASSTSKGYQETQYF.

The chain links TRBV7-8 to TRBJ1-1, with no clear D. This CDR3 comprises 13 residues. Trimming took 1 base from V and 8 from J, leaving 11 bases between them. Germline V gene lookup returns CDR1 SGHVS and CDR2 FQNEAQ. In nucleotides, the CDR3 is TGTGCCAGCAGCTTAGTTCCGGGGAGGGAAGCTTTCTTT. Encoded protein: CASSLVPGREAFF.

This chain connects TRBV30 to TRBJ2-1; TRBD1 might be the D (6 bases). The V gene lost 3 bases and the J gene lost 4 bases, with 10 bases spanning the gap. This CDR3 is 13 amino acids long. Germline CDR1 is GTSNPN and CDR2 is SVGIG (reference sequence). The CDR3 coding sequence is TGTGCCTGGAGACCTGACAGGTACAATGAGCAGTTCTTC. As protein: CAWRPDRYNEQFF.

This chain links TRBV29-1 with TRBJ2-5; 9 positions agree with TRBD1. This CDR3 is 13 amino acids long. J was trimmed by 1 base and V by 6 bases; bases with no gene match: 3. Germline lookup yields CDR1 SQVTM and CDR2 ANQGSEA. The CDR3 sequence is CSVTGGVQETQYF. In DNA form, the CDR3 reads TGCAGCGTAACAGGGGGCGTCCAAGAGACCCAGTACTTC.

The chain uses TRBV5-1 and TRBJ1-3; no firm D call. The CDR3 contains 16 residues. Trimming took 0 bases from V and 0 from J, leaving 10 bases between them. Germline V gives CDR1 SGHRS, CDR2 YFSETQ. The CDR3 here is CASSLEAIASGNTIYF. CDR3 in DNA: TGCGCCAGCAGCTTGGAGGCGATCGCCTCTGGAAACACCATATATTTT. Full variable domain (missing parts from reference TRBV5-1 and TRBJ1-3): KAGVTQTPRYLIKTRGQQVTLSCSPISGHRSVSWYQQTPGQGLQFLFEYFSETQRNKGNFPGRFSGRQFSNSRSEMNVSTLELGDSALYLCASSLEAIASGNTIYFGEGSWLTVV.

This rearrangement joins TRBV7-2 to TRBJ1-5; no clear D gene. From germline, CDR1 is SGHTA and CDR2 FQGNSA. The CDR3 is 11 amino acids. V was shortened by 1 base and J by 11 bases, with 6 bases between the two germline ends. The CDR3 here is CASSLGRAQHF. CDR3 DNA: TGTGCCAGCAGCTTAGGCCGGGCCCAGCATTTT.

The CDR3 spells CASSPLTRAFNYGYTF. The CDR3 DNA reads TGTGCCAGCAGCCCCCTGACAAGAGCCTTTAACTATGGCTACACCTTC. The V and J genes are TRBV14 and TRBJ1-2; D is unresolved. Germline-derived CDR1 and CDR2 are SGHDN and FVKESK. The CDR3 has 16 residues. V was shortened by 4 bases and J by 1 base, with 16 bases between the two germline ends. The full variable domain, with the rest looked up from reference TRBV14 and TRBJ1-2, is EAGVTQFPSHSVIEKGQTVTLRCDPISGHDNLYWYRRVMGKEIKFLLHFVKESKQDESGMPNNRFLAERTGGTYSTLKVQPAELEDSGVYFCASSPLTRAFNYGYTFGSGTRLTVV.

This chain links TRBV11-2 with TRBJ2-7; 11 bases fit TRBD2. V dropped 0 bases and J dropped 4; count of bases not matched to a gene: 2. The CDR3 covers 15 residues. Germline CDR1 and CDR2: SGHAT and FQNNGV. The CDR3: CASSLDGTSGYEQYF. The CDR3 region has the DNA TGTGCCAGCAGCTTAGATGGGACTAGCGGATACGAGCAGTACTTC.

The chain links TRBV27 to TRBJ1-3; no reliable D call. Germline CDR1 reads MNHEY; CDR2 reads SMNVEV (reference sequence). CDR3 length equals 13 residues. V lost 5 bases and J 4 bases, leaving 9 bases between the germline ends. The CDR3 region is CASSPQRGNTIYF. Written as DNA, the CDR3 is TGTGCCAGCAGTCCCCAGCGGGGAAACACCATATATTTT.

As to this clone: The same CDR3 arises from other DNA sequences in this sample as well. The V gene is TRBV7-9, the J gene TRBJ1-1, with D tentatively TRBD1 (5 bases). The CDR3 contains 13 residues. Trimming removed 2 bases at V and 1 base at J, with 5 bases between. CDR1 and CDR2 (germline): SEHNR, FQNEAQ (reference sequence). DNA of the CDR3: TGTGCCAGCAGCTTAAGGGGGAACACTGAAGCTTTCTTT. Translated: CASSLRGNTEAFF.

The V call is TRBV7-2, the J call TRBJ2-1, with D unresolved. The germline V gene encodes CDR1 SGHTA and CDR2 FQGNSA. The CDR3 length is 13 residues. Trimming took off 4 bases at V and 6 bases at J, with 10 bases between the two ends. CDR3 DNA: TGTGCCAGCAGCTCCGGCCCCGGCAATGAGCAGTTCTTC. This encodes CASSSGPGNEQFF.

The chain carries TRBV4-3 and TRBJ2-2, with 7 nucleotides matching TRBD1. With V trimmed by 0 bases and J by 3 bases, 4 bases remained unmatched. The CDR3 consists of 16 residues. From germline, CDR1 is LGHNA and CDR2 YSLEER. CDR3 loop: CASSQDPQGDTGELFF. In DNA, the CDR3 is TGCGCCAGCAGCCAAGATCCCCAGGGGGACACCGGGGAGCTGTTTTTT.

This sequence joins TRBV6-1 and TRBJ2-3, with 7 bases aligning to TRBD1. The CDR3 is 14 amino acids. In germline, CDR1 is MNHNS, CDR2 SASEGT. V was clipped by 4 bases and J by 6 bases; unmatched bases: 7. The CDR3 reads CASSGTHRGDTQYF. The CDR3 DNA sequence: TGTGCCAGCAGTGGAACGCACAGGGGCGATACGCAGTATTTT.

This clone has more than one count but fewer than ten. The chain is built from TRBV7-9 and TRBJ1-4, with D hard to call. This CDR3 has 12 residues. Germline CDR1 SEHNR, CDR2 FQNEAQ (reference sequence). V was clipped by 3 bases and J by 12 bases, with 11 bases between them. The CDR3 DNA reads TGTGCCAGCAGCTTCGAACTCGAACAACTGTTTTTT. This translates into CASSFELEQLFF.

The genes are TRBV6-5 and TRBJ2-7, with D perhaps given as TRBD1 or TRBD2 (6 bases each). With 5 bases removed from V and 6 bases from J, the gap between germline ends came to 20 bases. The CDR3 has 15 residues. Looked up from germline, CDR1 is MNHEY and CDR2 is SVGAGI. CDR3 sequence reads: CASSPPGGPLSEQYF. The CDR3 coding sequence is TGTGCCAGCAGTCCGCCTGGGGGGCCCCTTTCCGAGCAGTACTTC.

The chain uses TRBV7-9 and TRBJ2-1; 13 nucleotides agree with TRBD2. In germline, CDR1 is SEHNR, CDR2 FQNEAQ (reference sequence). The junction had 13 bases not matched to a gene; V was cut back by 4 bases and J by 4 bases. There are 19 residues in the CDR3. The CDR3 DNA sequence: TGTGCCAGCAGCTGGTCCGGAAGGACTAGCGGGAGTGAGTACAATGAGCAGTTCTTC. Encoded protein: CASSWSGRTSGSEYNEQFF.

As regards this clone: The sample carries other DNA sequences with the same CDR3. This chain joins TRBV28 and TRBJ2-7, with D possibly called TRBD1 or TRBD2 (6 bases each). CDR3 length equals 13 residues. Germline values: CDR1 MDHEN, CDR2 SYDVKM. Trimming shortened V by 2 bases and J by 3 bases, and 8 bases separated the two germline ends. The CDR3: CASSLGGGYEQYF. CDR3 coding DNA: TGTGCCAGCAGTTTAGGAGGGGGCTACGAGCAGTACTTC.

The sample holds one count of this clone. The V call is TRBV7-8, the J call TRBJ2-1, with 7 bases lining up with TRBD2. Looked up from germline, CDR1 is SGHVS and CDR2 is FQNEAQ. The CDR3 spans 13 residues. V shed 11 bases and J 1 base; nucleotides not matched to a gene: 5. The CDR3 reads CAGGGGSYNEQFF. DNA for the CDR3: TGTGCCGGGGGGGGTGGTTCCTACAATGAGCAGTTCTTC.

V usage is TRBV7-2 and J usage is TRBJ2-2; D could derive from TRBD1 or TRBD2 (6 bases each). Germline CDR1 SGHTA, CDR2 FQGNSA. V lost 6 bases and J 5 bases, leaving 19 bases between the germline ends. This CDR3 is 16 amino acids long. CDR3 protein: CASRPAPLGGTGELFF. CDR3 nucleotides: TGTGCCAGCAGGCCAGCCCCGCTAGGGGGGACCGGGGAGCTGTTTTTT.

The V and J genes are TRBV7-9 and TRBJ2-7, with D possibly called TRBD1 or TRBD2 (5 bases each). V was shortened by 8 bases and J by 3 bases, with 17 bases between the two germline ends. The length of the CDR3 is 14 residues. In germline, CDR1 is SEHNR, CDR2 FQNEAQ (reference sequence). The CDR3 DNA reads TGTGCCAGCGGTGGGGACGGGTGGTTCTACGAGCAGTACTTC. It yields the protein CASGGDGWFYEQYF.